The sequence of this T cell receptor beta chain was determined in a study of cytomegalovirus exposure and HLA in healthy donors. Study context: There were roughly 120 million unique TCR beta sequences, drawn from 200 million or so T cells, in an earlier analysis. HLA-typed donors were the source of 83 million or so unique TCRs, which an early data release held.

Trimming took 7 bases from V and 0 from J; bases not matched to a gene: 14. The CDR3 runs to 17 residues. CDR1 is SNHLY and CDR2 is FYNNEI in the germline V gene. Researchers ran the PCR with 60 Vbeta and 13 Jbeta primers. TCRdb's table, derived via immunoSEQ multiplex PCR, lists solely in-frame clones and lacks some. Here the sample spans approximately 220,000 clones, 65% to 85% being singletons. The TCR sequence derives from a boy aged 2-15 years in good health and CMV-seronegative. This rearrangement joins TRBV2 to TRBJ2-7, with 8 bases identical to TRBD1. What was sequenced was PBMCs. CDR3 loop: CASTPRRGQESSYEQYF. Here the CDR3 DNA reads TGTGCCAGCACTCCCCGCCGGGGACAGGAGAGCTCCTACGAGCAGTACTTC.